Below are 22 T cell receptor beta chains sequenced from a single sample in a study of shared clonotypes between healthy human individuals. The table came from immunoSEQ multiplex PCR; TCRdb's copy has only in-frame clones and leaves some out. The sample contains some 2.3 million clones, approximately 93% of which appear only once. The sequenced sample consisted of naive CD4+ T cells from PBMCs. Described subset: CD45RA+ positively selected. These receptors all stem from a man younger than 35 in good health. Some clones in this sample may be carry-over from other donors' samples.

This clone was picked up one time. The rearrangement joins TRBV5-1 to TRBJ1-1; 11 bases are shared with TRBD1. The CDR3 covers 15 residues. Germline CDR1 and CDR2: SGHRS and YFSETQ. J was trimmed by 3 bases and V by 4 bases; bases with no gene match: 5. Here the CDR3 reads CASSRGQGADTEAFF. The CDR3 nucleotides read TGCGCCAGCAGCCGAGGACAGGGGGCAGACACTGAAGCTTTCTTT.

Notes on this clone: Other DNA sequences from this sample encode an identical CDR3 as well. V and J are TRBV7-2 and TRBJ2-2; possibly TRBD2 for D (6 bases). Germline loops: CDR1 SGHTA, CDR2 FQGNSA. CDR3 length: 15 residues. The ends were cut back, 5 bases at V and 0 bases at J, with 10 bases in the middle. CDR3 sequence (DNA): TGTGCCAGCAGCCTGGGGGGAGCGAACACCGGGGAGCTGTTTTTT. It codes for CASSLGGANTGELFF.

This chain connects TRBV27 to TRBJ1-1; 7 bases map to TRBD1. With V trimmed by 3 bases and J by 1 base, 2 bases remained unmatched. Germline loops: CDR1 MNHEY, CDR2 SMNVEV (reference sequence). This CDR3 contains 14 residues. The CDR3 coding sequence is TGTGCCAGCAGTTTGACAGGGTCGAACACTGAAGCTTTCTTT. Translation gives CASSLTGSNTEAFF.

This rearrangement joins TRBV30 to TRBJ2-2; perhaps TRBD1 as D (5 bases). This CDR3 is built from 15 residues. Per the germline V gene, CDR1 is GTSNPN and CDR2 is SVGIG (reference sequence). V lost 1 base, J lost 2 bases, and 11 bases lay in between. CDR3 amino acids: CAWSEMGRNTGELFF. In DNA form, the CDR3 reads TGTGCCTGGAGTGAGATGGGGCGAAACACCGGGGAGCTGTTTTTT.

This chain uses TRBV7-2 with TRBJ1-5; D is undetermined. CDR1 and CDR2 (germline): SGHTA, FQGNSA. This CDR3 has 13 residues. V shed 0 bases and J shed 3 bases, with 3 bases lying between them. The CDR3 is CASSLAYNQPQHF. The DNA of the CDR3 is TGTGCCAGCAGCTTAGCCTACAATCAGCCCCAGCATTTT.

As for this clone: The same CDR3 also results from other DNA sequences found in this sample. The CDR3 DNA follows: TGTGCCAGCAGCGTAGGACTAGCGGGAGGTTACAATGAGCAGTTCTTC. Protein: CASSVGLAGGYNEQFF. V gene TRBV9 combines with J gene TRBJ2-1; 13 bases fit TRBD2. Germline V gene data show CDR1 as SGDLS and CDR2 as YYNGEE. V shed 0 bases and J 4 bases; nucleotides not matched to a gene: 1. This CDR3 has 16 amino acids.

The chain links TRBV11-3 to TRBJ2-3, with D possibly called TRBD1 or TRBD2 (6 bases each). The CDR3 has 13 residues. Between the trimmed V and J ends, which lost 6 bases and 6 bases, there was a span of 13 bases. CDR1 and CDR2 (germline): SGHNT, YENEEA. In DNA form, the CDR3 reads TGTGCCAGCAGTAGGGGGGCGAAGGATACGCAGTATTTT. This encodes CASSRGAKDTQYF.

The V gene is TRBV6-5, the J gene TRBJ2-5; possibly TRBD1 or TRBD2 for D (5 bases each). Trimming took 0 bases from V and 6 from J, leaving 8 bases between them. Germline assignment: CDR1 MNHEY and CDR2 SVGAGI. The CDR3 runs 13 residues. CDR3 in DNA: TGTGCCAGCAGTTACTCCGGGACCCAGACCCAGTACTTC. This gives the protein CASSYSGTQTQYF.

The chain carries TRBV7-2 and TRBJ1-1, with D tentatively TRBD1 (6 bases). V was clipped by 2 bases and J by 4 bases, with 14 bases between them. The CDR3 totals 15 residues. Germline V gene sequence: CDR1 SGHTA, CDR2 FQGNSA. This CDR3 is CASSLQDSHPTEAFF. The CDR3 region has the DNA TGTGCCAGCAGCTTACAGGACAGCCATCCCACTGAAGCTTTCTTT.

The J gene is TRBJ2-5, the V gene TRBV30, with 10 bases that match TRBD2. Germline trimming cut 1 base from V and 3 bases from J; bases unmatched to any gene: 2. The germline gives CDR1 GTSNPN, CDR2 SVGIG (reference sequence). The CDR3 is 14 amino acids. The DNA for the CDR3 is TGTGCCTGGAGTGCCCTAGCGGGAGAAGAGACCCAGTACTTC. Its protein is CAWSALAGEETQYF.

This chain joins TRBV6-1 and TRBJ1-2, with D perhaps matching TRBD1 (6 bases). The V gene lost 5 bases and the J gene lost 2 bases, with 12 bases spanning the gap. The CDR3 spans 14 residues. Per the germline V gene, CDR1 is MNHNS and CDR2 is SASEGT. The CDR3, as DNA: TGTGCCAGCAGTAGAGACGGACAGAACTATGGCTACACCTTC. Protein: CASSRDGQNYGYTF.

The chain couples TRBV7-2 to TRBJ2-3; possibly TRBD1 or TRBD2 for D (5 bases each). The CDR3 has 14 residues. Germline CDR1 and CDR2: SGHTA and FQGNSA. Trimming removed 10 bases from V and 3 bases from J, with 17 bases in between. The CDR3 loop reads CATAGRWGTDTQYF. DNA of the CDR3: TGTGCCACCGCGGGTCGCTGGGGGACAGATACGCAGTATTTT.

A note on this clone: Within the sample, other DNA sequences also encode this same CDR3. The genes are TRBV7-3 and TRBJ2-5; 14 bases match TRBD2. The CDR3 length is 17 residues. J lost 5 bases, V lost 5 bases, and 10 bases had no gene match. Per germline, CDR1 SGHTA and CDR2 FQGTGA. The DNA for the CDR3 is TGTGCCAGCAGCCTCGGGACTAGCGGGAGTCTCGGGGAGACCCAGTACTTC. This codes for CASSLGTSGSLGETQYF.

The chain joins TRBV5-4 to TRBJ2-2; 10 bases fit TRBD1. Germline V gene data show CDR1 as SGHNT and CDR2 as YYREEE (reference sequence). V shed 4 bases, J shed 7 bases, and the junction held 4 bases outside the gene matches. The CDR3 covers 14 residues. CDR3 sequence reads: CASSPGQGVGELFF. The CDR3 DNA is TGTGCCAGCAGCCCAGGACAGGGGGTCGGGGAGCTGTTTTTT.

The chain carries TRBV7-8 and TRBJ2-7; a weak D match, TRBD2 (5 bases). CDR3 length: 14 amino acids. Per germline, CDR1 SGHVS and CDR2 FQNEAQ. V lost 5 bases and J 2 bases, leaving 13 bases between the germline ends. For the CDR3, the DNA is TGTGCCAGCAGCCAACCGTCCGGGGCCTACGAGCAGTACTTC. Its translation: CASSQPSGAYEQYF. Drawing the rest from reference TRBV7-8 and TRBJ2-7, the complete variable domain is GAGVSQSPRYKVAKRGQDVALRCDPISGHVSLFWYQQALGQGPEFLTYFQNEAQLDKSGLPSDRFFAERPEGSVSTLKIQRTQQEDSAVYLCASSQPSGAYEQYFGPGTRLTVT.

The rearrangement links TRBV7-7 to TRBJ2-2; TRBD1 aligns across 8 bases. Looked up from germline, CDR1 is SSHAT and CDR2 is FNYEAQ (reference sequence). With 5 bases clipped from V and 3 bases from J, the junction kept 11 bases outside the gene matches. The CDR3 is 17 residues long. The CDR3 DNA follows: TGTGCCAGCAGCACAAGTTTGACAGGGGCGGACACCGGGGAGCTGTTTTTT. Encoded protein: CASSTSLTGADTGELFF.

This clone was picked up one time. The chain couples TRBV11-2 to TRBJ2-6; D uncertain. Germline V gene data show CDR1 as SGHAT and CDR2 as FQNNGV. Deletions cut 1 base from V and 1 base from J, with 17 bases between. The CDR3 length is 19 residues. This CDR3 is CASSLVSGYRLSGANVLTF. The CDR3 DNA follows: TGTGCCAGCAGCTTAGTTTCTGGATACCGACTGTCTGGGGCCAACGTCCTGACTTTC.

The V and J genes are TRBV29-1 and TRBJ2-1, with 11 bases fitting TRBD2. The V segment lost 7 bases and the J segment 5 bases; nucleotides outside the gene matches: 10. The CDR3 has 15 amino acids. Germline CDR1 is SQVTM and CDR2 is ANQGSEA. CDR3 loop: CSGTASGRSHNEQFF. DNA of the CDR3: TGCAGCGGGACGGCTAGCGGGAGGTCGCACAATGAGCAGTTCTTC.

The chain links TRBV28 to TRBJ2-7; TRBD2 matches 7 bases. Germline V CDR1 and CDR2: MDHEN, SYDVKM. V shed 6 bases and J 2 bases; nucleotides not matched to a gene: 10. The CDR3 has 15 amino acids. CDR3 nucleotides: TGTGCCAGCAGGGGGGGGACTGGAATGGCCTACGAGCAGTACTTC. It translates to CASRGGTGMAYEQYF.

The chain couples TRBV5-6 to TRBJ2-7; weak D call: TRBD1 (5 bases). V was pared by 4 bases and J by 0 bases, with 17 bases between. The CDR3 has 16 amino acids. The germline CDR1 and CDR2 sequences are SGHDT and YYEEEE. The CDR3 DNA reads as TGTGCCAGCAGCCGAGCAGGGCTCCCCAGCTCCTACGAGCAGTACTTC. This translates into CASSRAGLPSSYEQYF.

This chain uses TRBV19 with TRBJ2-7; a possible D gene is TRBD2 (6 bases). Germline CDR1 and CDR2: LNHDA and SQIVND (reference sequence). The germline V and J ends were trimmed by 10 bases and 4 bases, with 17 bases remaining between them. The CDR3 covers 13 residues. The CDR3 DNA follows: TGTGCCACAAGGGACGGGAGTGCATACGAGCAGTACTTC. It encodes CATRDGSAYEQYF.

A few counts support this clone. The gene calls are TRBV11-2 and TRBJ2-7; a weak D match, TRBD2 (5 bases). Trimming left V 7 bases short and J 7 bases short, with 14 bases between. Germline V gives CDR1 SGHAT, CDR2 FQNNGV. The CDR3 is 12 residues long. The CDR3 bases are TGTGCCAGCACCCGGGAAAAGTTAGAGCAGTACTTC. It translates to CASTREKLEQYF.